What follows are 32 T cell receptor beta chains derived from one specimen sequenced in a study of cytomegalovirus exposure and HLA in healthy donors (dated by TCRdb to about 2017). Library generation was performed with the immunoSEQ multiplex PCR assay. For the multiplex PCR, a mixture combining 60 forward primers for TCR Vbeta segments and 13 reverse primers for TCR Jbeta segments was used. TCRdb stores this immuneACCESS table with in-frame sequences only. Part of the clones is absent; in the studies checked, under half of the shortfall reflects unresolved V genes, and no reason is known for the rest. A total of fewer than 120,000 clones appear in this sample, more than 65% of them only once. The top ten clonotypes cover roughly 13% of the sample. Sequencing was done on a sample of PBMCs. These receptors all come from a man aged 25 to 40 in good health and CMV-seropositive.

J is TRBJ2-1 and V is TRBV5-6, with 9 positions matching TRBD1. Germline assignment: CDR1 SGHDT and CDR2 YYEEEE. The CDR3 sequence is 15 residues long. Trimming removed 4 bases from V and 8 bases from J; junction bases left unmatched: 10. The CDR3: CASSGAGTGPYEQFF. Written as DNA, the CDR3 is TGTGCCAGCAGCGGGGCCGGGACAGGGCCATATGAGCAGTTCTTC. The full variable domain, completed using reference TRBV5-6 and TRBJ2-1, is DAGVTQSPTHLIKTRGQQVTLRCSPKSGHDTVSWYQQALGQGPQFIFQYYEEEERQRGNFPDRFSGHQFPNYSSELNVNALLLGDSALYLCASSGAGTGPYEQFFGPGTRLTVL.

The V gene is TRBV4-3, the J gene TRBJ2-5; D unclear. The germline V and J ends were trimmed by 0 bases and 6 bases, with 5 bases remaining between them. From germline, CDR1 is LGHNA and CDR2 YSLEER. The CDR3 is 12 residues long. The CDR3 loop is CASSQDGQTQYF. Written as DNA, the CDR3 is TGCGCCAGCAGCCAAGATGGCCAGACCCAGTACTTC.

The chain is built from TRBV27 and TRBJ1-2; 8 bases line up with TRBD1. V shed 5 bases, J shed 6 bases, and the junction held 8 bases outside the gene matches. Looked up from germline, CDR1 is MNHEY and CDR2 is SMNVEV (reference sequence). CDR3 length equals 14 residues. The CDR3 nucleotides are TGTGCCAGCAGTCCTCGACAGGGGATCCATGGCTACACCTTC. It codes for CASSPRQGIHGYTF.

The chain carries TRBV13 and TRBJ2-7; perhaps TRBD1 as D (6 bases). V was pared by 5 bases and J by 0 bases, with 14 bases between. CDR1 and CDR2 from the germline V gene are PRHDT and FYEKMQ (reference sequence). This CDR3 has 15 amino acids. CDR3 bases: TGTGCCAGCAGCCTTACAGGGCGAATCTCCTACGAGCAGTACTTC. This encodes CASSLTGRISYEQYF.

The rearrangement uses TRBV5-1 and TRBJ1-1; 10 bases fit TRBD1. V was pared by 5 bases and J by 5 bases, with 6 bases of the junction left unmatched. There are 14 residues in the CDR3. In germline, CDR1 is SGHRS, CDR2 YFSETQ. As DNA, the CDR3 is TGCGCCAGCAGGACAGGGGGCGCGGGTACTGAAGCTTTCTTT. Translated: CASRTGGAGTEAFF.

Turning to this clone: It is likely a read error, because the conserved phenylalanine at the end of the CDR3 is missing. The chain combines TRBV29-1 with TRBJ1-1; 8 bases fit TRBD1. After removal of 6 bases from V and 3 bases from J, the junction contained 3 bases not matched to a gene. The CDR3 is made up of 12 amino acids. The germline CDR1 and CDR2 sequences are SQVTM and ANQGSEA. CDR3 bases: TGCAGCGTCGACAGGGGTGACACTGAAGCTTTCCTT. Translation: CSVDRGDTEAFL.

This chain uses TRBV25-1 with TRBJ2-5; 7 nucleotides match TRBD1. This CDR3 is 16 amino acids long. With V trimmed by 1 base and J by 4 bases, 9 bases remained unmatched. The germline V gene encodes CDR1 MGHDK and CDR2 SYGVNS. The CDR3 DNA is TGTGCCAGCAGTGAATCCGGGACAGCCAAGAGAGAGACCCAGTACTTC. Its protein is CASSESGTAKRETQYF.

This clone was recorded once. The chain combines TRBV29-1 with TRBJ1-2, with D possibly matching TRBD1 (5 bases). From germline, CDR1 is SQVTM and CDR2 ANQGSEA. Trimming took off 5 bases at V and 6 bases at J, with 13 bases between the two ends. The CDR3 has 12 amino acids. The CDR3 spells CSVPTGRDGYTF. CDR3 coding DNA: TGCAGCGTTCCCACAGGCCGGGATGGCTACACCTTC.

Points on this clone: One junction end does not reproduce the germline sequence, and a read error may be involved. The rearrangement links TRBV7-7 to TRBJ2-1; D gene ambiguous. Germline V gene sequence: CDR1 SSHAT, CDR2 FNYEAQ (reference sequence). The CDR3 spans 14 residues. The CDR3 nucleotides read TGTGCTAGCAGCTTAACCGGCGGCCACAATGAGCAGTTCTTC. It codes for CASSLTGGHNEQFF.

The genes are TRBV19 and TRBJ1-4; the D gene is possibly TRBD1 (5 bases). Germline CDR1 is LNHDA and CDR2 is SQIVND (reference sequence). The CDR3 sequence is 15 residues long. Trimming stripped 4 bases from V and 0 bases from J, with 9 bases between. The DNA of the CDR3 is TGTGCCAGTAGTACACGCAGGGCAACTAATGAAAAACTGTTTTTT. It is translated as CASSTRRATNEKLFF. The whole variable domain, filled in from reference TRBV19 and TRBJ1-4, reads DGGITQSPKYLFRKEGQNVTLSCEQNLNHDAMYWYRQDPGQGLRLIYYSQIVNDFQKGDIAEGYSVSREKKESFPLTVTSAQKNPTAFYLCASSTRRATNEKLFFGSGTQLSVL.

This chain uses TRBV27 with TRBJ1-5; D gene uncertain. The CDR3 covers 17 residues. Per the germline V gene, CDR1 is MNHEY and CDR2 is SMNVEV (reference sequence). V lost 5 bases to trimming and J lost 0 bases, with 17 bases between them. DNA for the CDR3: TGTGCCAGCAGTCCCGGTGGCAGCGTCTATAGCAATCAGCCCCAGCATTTT. Translated: CASSPGGSVYSNQPQHF.

V is TRBV6-5 and J is TRBJ2-7; 13 nucleotides agree with TRBD2. The CDR3 runs to 15 residues. The V and J ends lost 7 bases and 3 bases, in that order; junction bases with no gene match: 6. The germline V gene encodes CDR1 MNHEY and CDR2 SVGAGI. The CDR3 DNA follows: TGTGCCAGCACCCTACTAGCGGGGGGGAACTACGAGCAGTACTTC. It translates to CASTLLAGGNYEQYF.

This clone appeared a single time. This chain uses TRBV7-9 with TRBJ2-5; 7 bases map to TRBD1. The CDR3 extends over 13 amino acids. Germline V gene sequence: CDR1 SEHNR, CDR2 FQNEAQ (reference sequence). Unmatched junction bases numbered 7, after V lost 5 bases and J lost 7 bases. CDR3 region: CASSPTGRGTQYF. Here the CDR3 DNA reads TGTGCCAGCAGCCCGACAGGGAGAGGGACCCAGTACTTC.

The chain recombines TRBV28 with TRBJ2-1, with 15 bases aligning to TRBD2. The junction had 15 bases not matched to a gene; V was cut back by 10 bases and J by 5 bases. Germline V gene data show CDR1 as MDHEN and CDR2 as SYDVKM. CDR3 length: 18 residues. Here the CDR3 reads CATAGGLAGGRDNNEQFF. DNA for the CDR3: TGTGCCACCGCTGGGGGACTAGCGGGGGGTCGGGACAACAATGAGCAGTTCTTC.

The CDR3 DNA is TGTGCCAGCAGCCAGTCTTCAAGCTCCTACGAGCAGTACTTC. Protein: CASSQSSSSYEQYF. This rearrangement joins TRBV5-6 to TRBJ2-7; D remains unclear. This CDR3 has 14 residues. Germline-derived CDR1 and CDR2 are SGHDT and YYEEEE. Trimming removed 4 bases at V and 0 bases at J, with 11 bases between.

The V gene is TRBV2, the J gene TRBJ1-6; D is possibly TRBD1 (6 bases). This CDR3 has 16 residues. Trimming removed 5 bases at V and 6 bases at J, with 17 bases between. The germline V gene has CDR1 SNHLY and CDR2 FYNNEI. In DNA, the CDR3 is TGTGCCAGCAGTCCAAGCTCCGGACAGAGTAATTCACCCCTCCACTTT. This translates into CASSPSSGQSNSPLHF. Using reference TRBV2 and TRBJ1-6 for the parts outside the CDR3, the full variable domain is EPEVTQTPSHQVTQMGQEVILRCVPISNHLYFYWYRQILGQKVEFLVSFYNNEISEKSEIFDDQFSVERPDGSNFTLKIRSTKLEDSAMYFCASSPSSGQSNSPLHFGNGTRLTVT.

The CDR3 coding sequence is TGTGCCAGCAGTTTTTCCGACAGCTCCTACAATGAGCAGTTCTTC. This translates into CASSFSDSSYNEQFF. The rearrangement joins TRBV27 to TRBJ2-1; tentatively, D is TRBD1 (5 bases). This CDR3 region has 15 residues. The germline CDR1 and CDR2 sequences are MNHEY and SMNVEV (reference sequence). The germline V and J ends were trimmed by 3 bases and 0 bases, with 9 bases remaining between them.

This chain uses TRBV21-1 with TRBJ2-7; TRBD1, the D gene given by the table, was not confirmed from the DNA. TRBV21-1 is described as a pseudogene. The CDR3 sequence is 16 residues long. The CDR3 reads CASLLPKDSSSYEQYF. CDR3 sequence (DNA): TGTGCCAGCTTGCTCCCGAAGGACAGTAGCTCCTACGAGCAGTACTTC.

The chain combines TRBV13 with TRBJ1-1, with a weak D call TRBD1 (5 bases). This CDR3 has 15 residues. Trimming removed 4 bases at V and 4 bases at J, with 16 bases between. The germline gives CDR1 PRHDT, CDR2 FYEKMQ (reference sequence). The CDR3 is CASSSDPQGGTEAFF. For the CDR3, the DNA is TGTGCCAGCAGCTCTGACCCGCAGGGTGGCACTGAAGCTTTCTTT.

This chain links TRBV19 with TRBJ2-1, with D maybe TRBD1 (6 bases). Germline V gives CDR1 LNHDA, CDR2 SQIVND (reference sequence). V lost 7 bases, J lost 3 bases, and 13 bases lay in between. This CDR3 contains 14 residues. This chain's CDR3 is CASNVGAFYNEQFF. CDR3 bases: TGTGCCAGTAACGTGGGGGCCTTCTACAATGAGCAGTTCTTC. The full variable domain, in which reference TRBV19 and TRBJ2-1 provide the parts outside the CDR3, is DGGITQSPKYLFRKEGQNVTLSCEQNLNHDAMYWYRQDPGQGLRLIYYSQIVNDFQKGDIAEGYSVSREKKESFPLTVTSAQKNPTAFYLCASNVGAFYNEQFFGPGTRLTVL.

This clone was detected once. The chain carries TRBV9 and TRBJ2-7, with D possibly TRBD1 on 6 matching bases. Germline V gives CDR1 SGDLS, CDR2 YYNGEE. Trimming left V 0 bases short and J 2 bases short, with 12 bases between. The CDR3 contains 15 residues. DNA for the CDR3: TGTGCCAGCAGCGTAGTCCCCGGGGACACCTACGAGCAGTACTTC. Encoded protein: CASSVVPGDTYEQYF.

The CDR3 nucleotides are TGTGCCATCAGTGAGACAGGGGATAGCTCACCCCTCCACTTT. This translates into CAISETGDSSPLHF. The J gene is TRBJ1-6, the V gene TRBV10-3; the match to TRBD1 covers 7 bases. Trimming at V came to 2 bases and at J to 10 bases, leaving 5 bases not matched to a gene. The CDR3 consists of 14 residues. Germline CDR1 ENHRY, CDR2 SYGVKD.

This clone was observed once. V gene TRBV19 combines with J gene TRBJ2-3; 7 nucleotides agree with TRBD2. Per germline, CDR1 LNHDA and CDR2 SQIVND (reference sequence). With V trimmed by 8 bases and J by 4 bases, 6 bases remained unmatched. The CDR3 loop spans 13 amino acids. This CDR3 reads CASSGGLADTQYF. CDR3 DNA: TGTGCCAGTTCGGGGGGATTAGCAGATACGCAGTATTTT.

The CDR3 spells CASSPQPTYNEQFF. CDR3 in DNA: TGTGCCAGCAGTCCACAACCCACCTACAATGAGCAGTTCTTC. The V call is TRBV28, the J call TRBJ2-1; D gene ambiguous. There are 14 residues in the CDR3. V was shortened by 5 bases and J by 2 bases, with 10 bases between the two germline ends. Germline V lookup: CDR1 MDHEN, CDR2 SYDVKM.

The chain links TRBV5-3 to TRBJ2-5; 8 bases fit TRBD2. TRBV5-3 falls under the ORF class, with uncertain function. This CDR3 is 15 amino acids long. V shed 4 bases and J 5 bases; nucleotides not matched to a gene: 10. CDR3 in amino acids: CARSLNGGAGETQYF. The CDR3 DNA is TGTGCCAGAAGCCTTAACGGGGGGGCCGGGGAGACCCAGTACTTC.

This clone occurred a few times. V usage is TRBV18 and J usage is TRBJ2-5; 10 nucleotides agree with TRBD2. V dropped 6 bases and J dropped 5; count of bases not matched to a gene: 6. The germline CDR1 and CDR2 sequences are KGHSH and LQKENI. The CDR3 has 14 residues. CDR3 in DNA: TGTGCCAGCTCTCCATCTAGCGGGGGTGAGACCCAGTACTTC. It translates to CASSPSSGGETQYF.

The chain employs TRBV7-6 and TRBJ1-1; 8 bases are a match to TRBD1. The CDR3 extends over 15 amino acids. Trimming removed 5 bases from V and 4 bases from J; junction bases left unmatched: 9. CDR1 and CDR2 from the germline V gene are SGHVS and FNYEAQ. For the CDR3, the DNA is TGTGCCAGCAGCGACGGAGCAGGGGGCGTCACTGAAGCTTTCTTT. As protein: CASSDGAGGVTEAFF.

V and J are TRBV19 and TRBJ1-3; D unclear. The V and J ends lost 9 bases and 4 bases respectively, with 16 bases between them. The CDR3 loop spans 14 amino acids. Germline CDR1 and CDR2: LNHDA and SQIVND (reference sequence). The CDR3 coding sequence is TGTGCCAGGCGACACCGGTCGTCGGGAAACACCATATATTTT. It specifies CARRHRSSGNTIYF.

V usage is TRBV11-2 and J usage is TRBJ2-5; a possible D gene is TRBD2 (5 bases). The germline CDR1 and CDR2 sequences are SGHAT and FQNNGV. V was shortened by 5 bases and J by 0 bases, with 16 bases between the two germline ends. The CDR3 length is 16 residues. The CDR3 sequence is CASSADSPAHQETQYF. The CDR3 DNA reads TGTGCCAGCAGCGCGGACTCCCCCGCCCACCAAGAGACCCAGTACTTC.

The chain carries TRBV7-8 and TRBJ1-4; TRBD1 is a possible D gene (6 bases). Trimming took 3 bases from V and 2 from J, leaving 13 bases between them. CDR1 is SGHVS, CDR2 FQNEAQ, per germline. The CDR3 has 16 residues. CDR3 sequence: CASSLAHRVTNEKLFF. DNA for the CDR3: TGTGCCAGCAGCTTGGCCCACAGGGTCACTAATGAAAAACTGTTTTTT. Looking up the rest from reference TRBV7-8 and TRBJ1-4 gives the full variable domain: GAGVSQSPRYKVAKRGQDVALRCDPISGHVSLFWYQQALGQGPEFLTYFQNEAQLDKSGLPSDRFFAERPEGSVSTLKIQRTQQEDSAVYLCASSLAHRVTNEKLFFGSGTQLSVL.

V and J are TRBV28 and TRBJ1-1, with 9 bases aligning to TRBD1. CDR1 and CDR2 (germline): MDHEN, SYDVKM. This CDR3 contains 15 residues. V lost 7 bases to trimming and J lost 1 base; unmatched junction nucleotides: 7. The chain's CDR3 is CASTYPGQGNTEAFF. The CDR3 bases are TGTGCCAGCACGTATCCGGGACAGGGGAACACTGAAGCTTTCTTT.

In DNA, the CDR3 is TGTGCCAGCAGTGAAGCGCTATCAGGGGGCGCCTATAATTCACCCCTCCACTTT. Its protein is CASSEALSGGAYNSPLHF. The V gene is TRBV6-1, the J gene TRBJ1-6; 8 bases line up with TRBD1. Germline CDR1 is MNHNS and CDR2 is SASEGT. Trimming took 0 bases from V and 2 from J; bases not matched to a gene: 6. This CDR3 is 18 amino acids long.